The source of this T cell receptor (beta chain) is a study of OX40 agonist ivuxolimab in advanced cancers. Context from the whole study: The costimulatory receptor OX40 (CD134) was targeted by ivuxolimab, a fully human IgG2 agonistic monoclonal antibody. The purpose of peripheral TCRbeta sequencing was to test whether ivuxolimab changed TCR sequence diversity and led to clonal T-cell expansion. Prior anti-PD-1, anti-PD-L1 or anti-CTLA-4 therapy was permitted, and checkpoint inhibitors had been received by approximately 39% of dose-escalation patients. The paper describes the monotherapy dose-escalation part (N ≈ 50 patients) of the phase I trial of ivuxolimab. Intravenous ivuxolimab was administered to patients every 2 weeks at six dose levels: 0.01, 0.1, 0.3, 1.5, 3 and 10 mg/kg. Partial responses occurred in three dose-escalation patients, of whom one had hepatocellular carcinoma and two had cutaneous melanoma. Among the roughly 52 dose-escalation patients, some 20 had hepatocellular carcinoma, approximately 15 melanoma, 9 renal cell carcinoma and 9 head and neck cancer. The dose-escalation cohort was about 86% male with a mean age of approximately 60 years, ranging from roughly 20 to 80.

Counted from cysteine to phenylalanine, this CDR3 has 14 amino acids. Only the CDR3 DNA stays, 42 bases, in frame from base 1. CDR1 is given as SEHNR and CDR2 as FQNEAQ, both from the germline V gene (reference sequence). Trimming at the junction amounts to 5 bases on V and 4 bases on J, and the germline ends lie 12 bases apart. Patients with autoimmune disease history or receiving systemic immunosuppression were excluded from the trial. Peripheral blood for TCR sequencing was collected from all dose cohorts at baseline, on cycle 4 day 1, and on cycle 7 day 1. The samples were drawn from a first-in-human, open-label, multicenter phase I dose-escalation trial of ivuxolimab. Adults with locally advanced or metastatic head and neck squamous cell, hepatocellular, melanoma or renal cell carcinoma were enrolled in the trial. Before TCR sequencing, CD4+ and CD8+ T cells were separately sorted from peripheral blood.

What the authors observed across the whole study: Clonal expansion of both CD4+ and CD8+ blood T cells was observed from baseline to week 6 at doses 0.1 to 3.0 mg/kg. Low levels of normalized T-cell clonal expansion were also shown by some nonresponding patients. Which antigens the clonally expanded peripheral T cells were specific for was not determined. Partial responders in the 0.1-3.0 mg/kg groups had among the lowest normalized peripheral clonal expansion, especially among CD8+ T cells. After ivuxolimab, CD8+ T cells had more expanded clones than CD4+ T cells on average.

For sequencing of the TCRbeta CDR3 region, genomic DNA was extracted from the sorted cells. TCRbeta CDR3 regions were sequenced using the immunoSEQ Assay. The table comes from immuneACCESS by way of TCRdb, which keeps in-frame sequences with V and J called. Part of the clones is missing from these tables; in studies checked, under half for an unresolved V gene and the rest for unknown reasons. The sample profile shows 45,000 to 60,000 clones; about 83% of them were found once. In total, the top ten clones hold 9% to 12% of the sample. Concerning this clone: This receptor's antigen is unknown. Base quality data are lacking; no much larger clone is found one base away.

Sequencing was performed on CD4+ or CD8+ T cells sorted from blood, taken in a trial of the OX40 agonist ivuxolimab. This TCR came from an adult with an advanced solid tumor such as melanoma, head and neck, liver or kidney cancer. The chain is encoded by TRBV7-9 joined to TRBJ1-5; no D segment can be confidently identified. The DNA sequence is as follows: TGTGCCAGCAGCCCTAGTGACCTGAATCAGCCCCAGCATTTT. Translated, it gives CASSPSDLNQPQHF. Full variable domain (CDR3 extended with the reference TRBV7-9 and TRBJ1-5 proteins): DTGVSQNPRHKITKRGQNVTFRCDPISEHNRLYWYRQTLGQGPEFLTYFQNEAQLEKSRLLSDRFSAERPKGSFSTLEIQRTEQGDSAMYLCASSPSDLNQPQHFGDGTRLSIL.